This TCR beta chain was profiled in a study of T cells after yellow fever vaccination. General observations from the study: Repertoires sorted by FACS could include abundant clonotypes that are contaminants from the bulk population.

This CDR3 spans 15 amino acids. CDR1 and CDR2 (germline): LNHDA, SQIVND (reference sequence). Trimming removed 2 bases from V and 6 bases from J, with 15 bases in between. Turning to this clonotype: Its target is unknown.

TCRdb fed the 5' RACE reads into MiXCR, producing one record per CDR3 protein. Among 300,000 to 450,000 distinct CDR3 sequences listed, roughly 6.1% were seen once. The chain has TRBV19 and TRBJ2-3, with D possibly matching TRBD2 (6 bases). The starting material was PBMCs, obtained 5 days after the yellow fever booster vaccination. This TCR came from a man aged 25 to 40 who received the YFV17D yellow fever vaccine. The CDR3 loop is CASSILPGEEDTQYF. CDR3 coding DNA: TGTGCCAGTAGTATACTACCGGGAGAGGAGGATACGCAGTATTTT.